These 2 T cell receptor beta chains came from one sample sequenced in a study of PD-1 blockade in classical Hodgkin lymphoma. TCRdb's copy holds only in-frame clones and misses some; the assay was immunoSEQ multiplex PCR. The sample contains roughly 150,000 clones, approximately 80% of which appear only once. Every patient had relapsed following autologous stem cell transplantation, and cohorts differed in brentuximab vedotin exposure. The sample was peripheral blood mononuclear cells (PBMCs), taken before the second cycle of nivolumab. The receptor set was obtained from a human donor with classical Hodgkin lymphoma.

The genes are TRBV7-9 and TRBJ2-2; 10 positions match TRBD1. V trimming: 3 bases; J trimming: 6 bases; junction bases outside the gene matches: 1. This CDR3 spans 14 amino acids. Germline V gives CDR1 SEHNR, CDR2 FQNEAQ (reference sequence). The CDR3 bases are TGTGCCAGCAGCTTTGACAGGGGGCCCGGGGAGCTGTTTTTT. Translated: CASSFDRGPGELFF.

In the case of this clone: Distinct nucleotide sequences in the sample also encode this CDR3. The chain employs TRBV18 and TRBJ1-5; D is perhaps TRBD1 (6 bases). The CDR3 covers 14 residues. Trimming cost V 3 bases and J 2 bases, with 8 bases left between them. Germline V gene lookup returns CDR1 KGHSH and CDR2 LQKENI. The CDR3 sequence: CASSPAGGNQPQHF. CDR3 nucleotides: TGTGCCAGCTCACCGGCAGGGGGCAATCAGCCCCAGCATTTT.